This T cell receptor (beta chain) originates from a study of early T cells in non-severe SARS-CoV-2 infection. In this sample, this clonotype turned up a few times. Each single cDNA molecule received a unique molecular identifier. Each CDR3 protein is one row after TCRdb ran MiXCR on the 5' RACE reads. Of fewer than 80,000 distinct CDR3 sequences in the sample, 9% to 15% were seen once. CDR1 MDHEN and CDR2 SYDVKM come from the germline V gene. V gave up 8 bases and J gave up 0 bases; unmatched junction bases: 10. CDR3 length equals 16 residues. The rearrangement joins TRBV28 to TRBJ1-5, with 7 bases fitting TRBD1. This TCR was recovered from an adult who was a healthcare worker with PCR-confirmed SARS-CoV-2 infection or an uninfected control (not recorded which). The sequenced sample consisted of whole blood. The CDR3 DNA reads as TGTGCCAGCTTCGGACAGGCTTCGAATAGCAATCAGCCCCAGCATTTT. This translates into CASFGQASNSNQPQHF.